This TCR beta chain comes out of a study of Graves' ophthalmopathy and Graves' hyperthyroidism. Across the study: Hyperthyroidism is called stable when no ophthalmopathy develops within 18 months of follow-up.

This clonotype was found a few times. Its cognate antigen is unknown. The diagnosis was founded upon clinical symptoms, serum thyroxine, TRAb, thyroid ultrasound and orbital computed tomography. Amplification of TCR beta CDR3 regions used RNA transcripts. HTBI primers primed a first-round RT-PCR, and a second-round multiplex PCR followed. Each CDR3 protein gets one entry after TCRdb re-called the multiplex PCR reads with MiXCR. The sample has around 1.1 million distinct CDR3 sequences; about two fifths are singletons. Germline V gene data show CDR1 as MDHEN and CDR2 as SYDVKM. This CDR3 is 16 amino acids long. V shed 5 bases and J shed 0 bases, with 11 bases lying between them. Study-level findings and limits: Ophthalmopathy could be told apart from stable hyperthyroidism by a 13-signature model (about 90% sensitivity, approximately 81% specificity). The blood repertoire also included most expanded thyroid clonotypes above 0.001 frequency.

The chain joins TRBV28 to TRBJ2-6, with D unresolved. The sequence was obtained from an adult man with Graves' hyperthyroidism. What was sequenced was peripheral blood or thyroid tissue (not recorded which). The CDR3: CASSLLASSGANVLTF. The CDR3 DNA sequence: TGTGCCAGCAGTCTCCTTGCTAGCTCTGGGGCCAACGTCCTGACTTTC.